These 7 T cell receptor beta chains share one sample of origin, sequenced in a study of blood T cell repertoires in COVID-19. The method was immunoSEQ multiplex PCR; TCRdb's version includes in-frame clones alone and lacks a portion of them. This sample has about 360,000 clones, with around 87% found just once. Material for sequencing was PBMCs or T cells enriched from blood (not recorded which). These receptors came from a man aged 40-55 years in a cohort exposed to, infected with or recovered from COVID-19 (not recorded which).

There are many counts of this clone. The sample carries other DNA sequences with the same CDR3. The rearrangement joins TRBV3-1 (or the pseudogene TRBV3-2) to TRBJ1-5, with unresolved D. CDR1 LGHDT and CDR2 YNNKEL come from the germline V gene (reference sequence). V was cut by 3 bases and J by 5 bases, with 5 bases left in between. This CDR3 has 12 residues. CDR3 DNA sequence: TGTGCCAGCAGCCATCGTGATCAGCCCCAGCATTTT. It encodes CASSHRDQPQHF.

This clone was seen more than once but under ten times. V and J are TRBV24-1 and TRBJ2-1, with 8 bases lining up with TRBD2. Germline-derived CDR1 and CDR2 are KGHDR and SFDVKD. CDR3 length: 15 amino acids. With 6 bases clipped from V and 3 bases from J, the junction kept 6 bases outside the gene matches. The CDR3 spells CATSSGRGGYNEQFF. CDR3 sequence (DNA): TGTGCCACCAGTAGCGGGAGAGGAGGCTACAATGAGCAGTTCTTC.

The chain has TRBV27 and TRBJ1-2, with 7 bases lining up with TRBD1. The CDR3 runs 14 residues. Unmatched junction bases numbered 11, after V lost 5 bases and J lost 8 bases. Germline V gene data show CDR1 as MNHEY and CDR2 as SMNVEV (reference sequence). For the CDR3, the DNA is TGTGCCAGCAGTCCCCTCAGACAGGGATACGGCTACACCTTC. Its translation is CASSPLRQGYGYTF.

The J gene is TRBJ2-7, the V gene TRBV18, with TRBD2 identical over 7 bases. Trimming took 1 base from V and 5 from J; bases not matched to a gene: 11. Germline CDR1 and CDR2: KGHSH and LQKENI. CDR3 length: 16 residues. As DNA, the CDR3 is TGTGCCAGCTCACCACAGCCAGCGGGAATTCCCAACGAGCAGTACTTC. It translates to CASSPQPAGIPNEQYF.

The V gene is TRBV27, the J gene TRBJ2-1; 8 bases line up with TRBD1. Germline V gene lookup returns CDR1 MNHEY and CDR2 SMNVEV (reference sequence). The CDR3 is 14 residues long. V shed 5 bases, J shed 7 bases, and the junction held 7 bases outside the gene matches. The CDR3 region is CASSIDRGGNEQFF. The CDR3 nucleotides are TGTGCCAGCAGTATCGACAGGGGAGGTAATGAGCAGTTCTTC.

The V and J genes are TRBV3-1 (or the pseudogene TRBV3-2) and TRBJ2-1; 13 nucleotides line up with TRBD2. Losses at the gene ends were 6 bases for V and 8 bases for J; bases not matched to a gene: 7. Per germline, CDR1 LGHDT and CDR2 YNNKEL (reference sequence). The CDR3 is made up of 15 amino acids. In DNA, the CDR3 is TGTGCCAGCAGTTTCGGACTAGCGGGAGTTGATGAGCAGTTCTTC. Its protein is CASSFGLAGVDEQFF.

The chain uses TRBV2 and TRBJ2-2; TRBD2 is a possible D gene (5 bases). Trimming took off 6 bases at V and 0 bases at J, with 11 bases between the two ends. This CDR3 region has 15 residues. Germline CDR1 reads SNHLY; CDR2 reads FYNNEI. CDR3 protein: CASRESGTNTGELFF. The CDR3 bases are TGTGCCAGCAGGGAGAGCGGTACGAACACCGGGGAGCTGTTTTTT.